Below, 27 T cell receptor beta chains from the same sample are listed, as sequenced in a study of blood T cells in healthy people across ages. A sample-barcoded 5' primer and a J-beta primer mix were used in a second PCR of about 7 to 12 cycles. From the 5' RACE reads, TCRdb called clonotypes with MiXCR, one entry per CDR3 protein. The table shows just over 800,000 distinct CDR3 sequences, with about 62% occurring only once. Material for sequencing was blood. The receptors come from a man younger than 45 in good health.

The CDR3 DNA sequence: TGTGCCACCAAAAAGGATAATCCAAACACAGATACGCAGTATTTT. Its translation: CATKKDNPNTDTQYF. The chain links TRBV2 to TRBJ2-3; D remains ambiguous. CDR1 is SNHLY, CDR2 FYNNEI, per germline. The CDR3 covers 15 residues. Trimming took off 10 bases at V and 2 bases at J, with 19 bases between the two ends.

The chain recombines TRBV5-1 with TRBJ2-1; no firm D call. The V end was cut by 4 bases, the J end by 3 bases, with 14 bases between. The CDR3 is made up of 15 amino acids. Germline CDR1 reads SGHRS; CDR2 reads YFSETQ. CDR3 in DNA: TGCGCCAGCAGCCTAGACCATGGGAACTACAATGAGCAGTTCTTC. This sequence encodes CASSLDHGNYNEQFF.

Written as DNA, the CDR3 is TGCGCCAGCAGCAAAAAACCCAGGGCTGACTATGGCTACACCTTC. Translated: CASSKKPRADYGYTF. The V gene is TRBV4-3, the J gene TRBJ1-2, with a tentative D call TRBD1 (5 bases). Deletions cut 5 bases from V and 3 bases from J, with 16 bases between. Germline CDR1 reads LGHNA; CDR2 reads YSLEER. There are 15 residues in the CDR3.

The CDR3 here is CAAASVGTNLNYGYTF. DNA for the CDR3: TGTGCCGCGGCCTCTGTCGGAACTAACCTCAACTATGGCTACACCTTC. The chain has TRBV25-1 and TRBJ1-2, with D unresolved. V dropped 11 bases and J dropped 2 bases, with 24 bases sitting between them. Germline lookup yields CDR1 MGHDK and CDR2 SYGVNS. The CDR3 loop spans 16 amino acids.

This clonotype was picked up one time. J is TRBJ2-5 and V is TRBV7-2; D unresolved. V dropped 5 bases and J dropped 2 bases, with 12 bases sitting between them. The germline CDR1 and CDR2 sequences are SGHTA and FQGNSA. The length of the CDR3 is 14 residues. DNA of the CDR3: TGTGCCAGCAGCGGGCAGTACGGACAAGAGACCCAGTACTTC. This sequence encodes CASSGQYGQETQYF.

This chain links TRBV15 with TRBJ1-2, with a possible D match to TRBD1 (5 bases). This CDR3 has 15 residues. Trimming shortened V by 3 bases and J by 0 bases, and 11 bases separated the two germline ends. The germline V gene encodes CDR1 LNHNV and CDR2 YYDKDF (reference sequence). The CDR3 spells CATSREQGANYGYTF. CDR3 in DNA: TGTGCCACCAGCAGGGAGCAGGGTGCTAACTATGGCTACACCTTC.

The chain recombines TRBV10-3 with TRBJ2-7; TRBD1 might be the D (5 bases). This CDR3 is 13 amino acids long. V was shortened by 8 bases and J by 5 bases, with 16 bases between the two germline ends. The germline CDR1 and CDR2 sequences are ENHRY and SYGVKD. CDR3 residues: CAIGLQGRDEQYF. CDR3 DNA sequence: TGTGCCATCGGTTTGCAGGGCCGAGACGAGCAGTACTTC.

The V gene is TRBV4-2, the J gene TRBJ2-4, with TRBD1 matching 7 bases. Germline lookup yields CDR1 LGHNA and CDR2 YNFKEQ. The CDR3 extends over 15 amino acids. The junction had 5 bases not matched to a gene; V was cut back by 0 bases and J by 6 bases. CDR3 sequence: CASSQEGQKRNIQYF. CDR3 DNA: TGTGCCAGCAGCCAAGAGGGACAGAAAAGAAACATTCAGTACTTC.

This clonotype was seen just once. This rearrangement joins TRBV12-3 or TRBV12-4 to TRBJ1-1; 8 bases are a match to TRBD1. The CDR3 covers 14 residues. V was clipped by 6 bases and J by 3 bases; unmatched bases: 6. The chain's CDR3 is CASSRQGSDTEAFF. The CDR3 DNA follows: TGTGCCAGCAGCAGACAGGGGAGTGACACTGAAGCTTTCTTT.

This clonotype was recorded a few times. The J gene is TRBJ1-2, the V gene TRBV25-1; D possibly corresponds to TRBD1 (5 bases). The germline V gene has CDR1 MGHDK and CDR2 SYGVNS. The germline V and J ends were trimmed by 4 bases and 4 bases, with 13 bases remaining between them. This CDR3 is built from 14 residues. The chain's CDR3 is CASSVSGLGYGYTF. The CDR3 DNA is TGTGCCAGCAGTGTATCGGGGCTCGGCTATGGCTACACCTTC.

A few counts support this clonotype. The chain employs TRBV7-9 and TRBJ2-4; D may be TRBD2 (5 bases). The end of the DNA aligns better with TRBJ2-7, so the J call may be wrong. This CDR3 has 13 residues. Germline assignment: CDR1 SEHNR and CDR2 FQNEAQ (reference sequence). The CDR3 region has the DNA TGTGCCAGCAGCAGCACCGAGGGAGACGAGCAGTACTTC. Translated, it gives CASSSTEGDEQYF.

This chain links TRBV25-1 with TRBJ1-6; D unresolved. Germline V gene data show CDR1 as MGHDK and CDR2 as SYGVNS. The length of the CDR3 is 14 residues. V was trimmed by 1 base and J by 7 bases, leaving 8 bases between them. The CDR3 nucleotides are TGTGCCAGCAGTGAATGGCACCCCAATTCACCCCTCCACTTT. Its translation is CASSEWHPNSPLHF.

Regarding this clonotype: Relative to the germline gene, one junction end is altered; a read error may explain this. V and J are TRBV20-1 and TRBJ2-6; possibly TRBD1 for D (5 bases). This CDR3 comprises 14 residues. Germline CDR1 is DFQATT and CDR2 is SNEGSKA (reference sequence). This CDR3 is CSASQLSGANVPTF. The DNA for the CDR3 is TGCAGTGCTAGTCAGCTCTCTGGGGCCAACGTCCCGACTTTC.

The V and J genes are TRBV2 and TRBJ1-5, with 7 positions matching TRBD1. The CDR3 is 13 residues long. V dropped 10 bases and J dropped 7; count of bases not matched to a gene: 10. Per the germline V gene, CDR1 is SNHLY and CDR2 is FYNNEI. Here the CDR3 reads CATDQGVGQPQHF. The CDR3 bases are TGTGCCACAGATCAGGGGGTAGGGCAGCCCCAGCATTTT.

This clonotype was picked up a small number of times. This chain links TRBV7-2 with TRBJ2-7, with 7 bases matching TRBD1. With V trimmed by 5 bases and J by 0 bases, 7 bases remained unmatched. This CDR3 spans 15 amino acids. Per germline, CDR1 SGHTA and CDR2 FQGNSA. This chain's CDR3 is CASSQTGQDSYEQYF. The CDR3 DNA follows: TGTGCCAGCAGCCAAACCGGACAGGACTCCTACGAGCAGTACTTC.

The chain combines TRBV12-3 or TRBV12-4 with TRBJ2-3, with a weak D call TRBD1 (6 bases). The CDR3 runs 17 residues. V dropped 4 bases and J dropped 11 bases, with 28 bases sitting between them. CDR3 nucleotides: TGTGCCAGCAGTTCCCGCGGGTCTGGGGGCACGACAGATGTGCAGTATTTT. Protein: CASSSRGSGGTTDVQYF.

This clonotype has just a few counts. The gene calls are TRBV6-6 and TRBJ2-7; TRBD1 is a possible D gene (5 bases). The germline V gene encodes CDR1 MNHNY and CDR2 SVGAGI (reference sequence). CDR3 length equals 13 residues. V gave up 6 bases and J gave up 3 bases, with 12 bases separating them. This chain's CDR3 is CASSSDSYYEQYF. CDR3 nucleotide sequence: TGTGCCAGCAGCTCCGACAGCTACTACGAGCAGTACTTC.

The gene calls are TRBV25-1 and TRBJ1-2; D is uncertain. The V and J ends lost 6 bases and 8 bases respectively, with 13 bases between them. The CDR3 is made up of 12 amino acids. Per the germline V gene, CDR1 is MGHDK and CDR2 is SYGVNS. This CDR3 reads CASSLPAGGYTF. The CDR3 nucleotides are TGTGCCAGCAGCCTACCCGCCGGAGGCTACACCTTC.

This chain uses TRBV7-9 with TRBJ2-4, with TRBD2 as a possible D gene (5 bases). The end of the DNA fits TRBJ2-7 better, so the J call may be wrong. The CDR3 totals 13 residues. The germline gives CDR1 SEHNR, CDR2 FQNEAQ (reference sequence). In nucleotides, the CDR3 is TGTGCCAGCAGCCAGCGGAACCGCTACGAGCAGTACTTC. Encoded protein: CASSQRNRYEQYF.

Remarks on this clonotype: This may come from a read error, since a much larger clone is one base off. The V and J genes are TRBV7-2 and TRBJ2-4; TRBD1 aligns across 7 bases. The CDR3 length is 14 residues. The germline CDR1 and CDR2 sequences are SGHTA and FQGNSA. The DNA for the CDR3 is TGTGCCAGCAGCTTACCGGGACAGAGAAACATTCGGTACTTC. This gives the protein CASSLPGQRNIRYF.

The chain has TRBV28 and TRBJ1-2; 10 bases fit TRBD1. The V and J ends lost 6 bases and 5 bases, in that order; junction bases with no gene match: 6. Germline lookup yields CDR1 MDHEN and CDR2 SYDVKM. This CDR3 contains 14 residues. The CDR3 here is CASRGGTGVYGYTF. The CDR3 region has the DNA TGTGCCAGCAGGGGTGGGACAGGGGTATATGGCTACACCTTC.

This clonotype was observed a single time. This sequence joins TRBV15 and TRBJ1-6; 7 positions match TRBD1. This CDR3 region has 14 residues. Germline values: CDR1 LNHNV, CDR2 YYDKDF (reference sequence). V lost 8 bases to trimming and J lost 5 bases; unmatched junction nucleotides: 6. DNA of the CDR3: TGTGCCACCGAAGGAGACAGGGATAATTCACCCCTCCACTTT. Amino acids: CATEGDRDNSPLHF.

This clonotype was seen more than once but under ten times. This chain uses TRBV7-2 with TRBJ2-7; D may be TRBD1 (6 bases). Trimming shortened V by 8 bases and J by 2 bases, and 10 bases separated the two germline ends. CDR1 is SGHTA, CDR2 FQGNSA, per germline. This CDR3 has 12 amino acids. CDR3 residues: CASRGQTYEQYF. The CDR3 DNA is TGTGCCAGCCGTGGACAGACCTACGAGCAGTACTTC.

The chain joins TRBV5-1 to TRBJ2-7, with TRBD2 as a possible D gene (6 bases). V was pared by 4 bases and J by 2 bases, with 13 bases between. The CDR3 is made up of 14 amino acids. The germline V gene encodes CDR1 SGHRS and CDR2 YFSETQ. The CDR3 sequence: CASSRGTETYEQYF. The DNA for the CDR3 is TGCGCCAGCAGCCGCGGGACGGAGACCTACGAGCAGTACTTC.

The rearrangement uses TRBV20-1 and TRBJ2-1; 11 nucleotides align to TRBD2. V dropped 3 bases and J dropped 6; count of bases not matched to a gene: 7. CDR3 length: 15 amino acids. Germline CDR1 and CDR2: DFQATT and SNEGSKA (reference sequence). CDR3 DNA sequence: TGCAGTGCTAGTCCCACTAGCGGGGGCCGCAATGAGCAGTTCTTC. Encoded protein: CSASPTSGGRNEQFF.

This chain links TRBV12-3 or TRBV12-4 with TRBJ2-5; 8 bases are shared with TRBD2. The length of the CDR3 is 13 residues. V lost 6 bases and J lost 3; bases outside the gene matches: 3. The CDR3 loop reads CASSKLAEETQYF. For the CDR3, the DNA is TGTGCCAGCAGCAAACTAGCGGAAGAGACCCAGTACTTC.

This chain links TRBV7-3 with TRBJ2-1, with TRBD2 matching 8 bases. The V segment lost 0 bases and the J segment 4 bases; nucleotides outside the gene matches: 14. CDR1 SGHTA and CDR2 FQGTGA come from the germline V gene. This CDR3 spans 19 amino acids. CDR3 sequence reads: CASSLTVGSGTRVYNEQFF. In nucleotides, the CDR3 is TGTGCCAGCAGCTTAACGGTGGGGTCGGGGACTAGGGTTTACAATGAGCAGTTCTTC.